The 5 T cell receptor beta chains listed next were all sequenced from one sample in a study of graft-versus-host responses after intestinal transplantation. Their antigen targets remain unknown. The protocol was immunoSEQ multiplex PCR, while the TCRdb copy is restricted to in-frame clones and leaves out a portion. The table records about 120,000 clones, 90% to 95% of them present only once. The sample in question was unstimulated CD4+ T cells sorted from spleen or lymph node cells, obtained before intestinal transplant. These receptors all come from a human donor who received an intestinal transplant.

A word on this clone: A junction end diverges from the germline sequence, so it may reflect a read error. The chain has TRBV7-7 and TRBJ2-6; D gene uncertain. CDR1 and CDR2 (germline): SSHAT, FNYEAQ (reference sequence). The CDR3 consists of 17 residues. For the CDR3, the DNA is TGTGCTAGCAGCTTAGATAGTGGGAACTCTGGGGCCAACGTCCTGACTTTC. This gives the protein CASSLDSGNSGANVLTF. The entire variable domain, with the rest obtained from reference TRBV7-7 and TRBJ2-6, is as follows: GAGVSQSPRYKVTKRGQDVTLRCDPISSHATLYWYQQALGQGPEFLTYFNYEAQPDKSGLPSDRFSAERPEGSISTLTIQRTEQRDSAMYRCASSLDSGNSGANVLTFGAGSRLTVL.

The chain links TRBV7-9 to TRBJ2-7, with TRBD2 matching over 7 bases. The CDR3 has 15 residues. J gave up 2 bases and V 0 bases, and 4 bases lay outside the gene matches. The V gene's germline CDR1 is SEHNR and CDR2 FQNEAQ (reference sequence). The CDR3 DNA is TGTGCCAGCAGCTTAGCGGGAGGGCCACCCTACGAGCAGTACTTC. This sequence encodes CASSLAGGPPYEQYF. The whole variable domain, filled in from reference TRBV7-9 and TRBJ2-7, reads DTGVSQNPRHKITKRGQNVTFRCDPISEHNRLYWYRQTLGQGPEFLTYFQNEAQLEKSRLLSDRFSAERPKGSFSTLEIQRTEQGDSAMYLCASSLAGGPPYEQYFGPGTRLTVT.

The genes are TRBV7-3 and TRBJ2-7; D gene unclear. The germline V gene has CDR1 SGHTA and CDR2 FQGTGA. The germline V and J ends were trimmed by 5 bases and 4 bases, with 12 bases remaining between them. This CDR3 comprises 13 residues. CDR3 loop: CASSPTPPYEQYF. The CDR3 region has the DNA TGTGCCAGCAGCCCGACTCCGCCTTACGAGCAGTACTTC.

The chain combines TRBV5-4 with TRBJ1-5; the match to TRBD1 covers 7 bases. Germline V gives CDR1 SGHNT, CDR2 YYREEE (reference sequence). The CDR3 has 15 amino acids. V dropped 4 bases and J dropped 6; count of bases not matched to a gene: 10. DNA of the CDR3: TGTGCCAGCAGCCCAAGGTTGGGGGACAGTCAGCCCCAGCATTTT. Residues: CASSPRLGDSQPQHF.

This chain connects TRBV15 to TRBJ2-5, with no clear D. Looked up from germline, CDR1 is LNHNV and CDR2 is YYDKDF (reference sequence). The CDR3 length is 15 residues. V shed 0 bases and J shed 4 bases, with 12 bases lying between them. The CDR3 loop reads CATSRDISSRETQYF. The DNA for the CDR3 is TGTGCCACCAGCAGAGATATCAGTTCCCGAGAGACCCAGTACTTC. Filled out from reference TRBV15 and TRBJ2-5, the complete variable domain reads DAMVIQNPRYQVTQFGKPVTLSCSQTLNHNVMYWYQQKSSQAPKLLFHYYDKDFNNEADTPDNFQSRRPNTSFCFLDIRSPGLGDTAMYLCATSRDISSRETQYFGPGTRLLVL.